A single sample gave rise to the 5 T cell receptor beta chains below, sequenced in a study of somatic mutations in cytotoxic T cells in rheumatoid arthritis (dated by TCRdb to the late 2010s). Libraries were prepared through the immunoSEQ multiplex PCR assay. TCRdb carries this immuneACCESS record with in-frame sequences only. Its versions omit some clonotypes, under half of them owing to an unresolved V gene in the studies checked, with the rest unexplained. This sample comprises about 20,000 clones, about 80% of them detected only once. The top ten constitute approximately 15% of the sample. Sequencing was performed on CD8+ T cells sorted from blood. These receptors all come from an adult with rheumatoid arthritis.

The chain has TRBV2 and TRBJ2-1; TRBD2 matches 7 bases. The length of the CDR3 is 14 residues. CDR1 is SNHLY, CDR2 FYNNEI, per germline. Losses at the gene ends were 6 bases for V and 9 bases for J; bases not matched to a gene: 11. As DNA, the CDR3 is TGTGCCAGCAGCCCCACCGGACTAGGGTTTGAGCAGTTCTTC. This codes for CASSPTGLGFEQFF.

The chain carries TRBV7-3 and TRBJ2-1; D is undetermined. The V gene's germline CDR1 is SGHTA and CDR2 FQGTGA. Trimming pared 4 bases from V and 0 bases from J, leaving 10 bases between. This CDR3 has 15 amino acids. The DNA for the CDR3 is TGTGCCAGCAGCTACTTTAGTCGCTCCTACAATGAGCAGTTCTTC. Protein sequence: CASSYFSRSYNEQFF.

The rearrangement joins TRBV9 to TRBJ2-3; 10 bases are a match to TRBD1. This CDR3 has 15 amino acids. J lost 6 bases, V lost 0 bases, and 4 bases had no gene match. Germline CDR1 reads SGDLS; CDR2 reads YYNGEE. In nucleotides, the CDR3 is TGTGCCAGCAGCGTAGGGGGACAGGGGAGGGATACGCAGTATTTT. Translated: CASSVGGQGRDTQYF. Full variable domain (rest looked up from reference TRBV9 and TRBJ2-3): DSGVTQTPKHLITATGQRVTLRCSPRSGDLSVYWYQQSLDQGLQFLIQYYNGEERAKGNILERFSAQQFPDLHSELNLSSLELGDSALYFCASSVGGQGRDTQYFGPGTRLTVL.

This clone appeared once. V usage is TRBV7-9 and J usage is TRBJ2-7; perhaps TRBD2 as D (6 bases). The CDR3 runs 14 residues. Between the trimmed V and J ends, which lost 7 bases and 1 base, there was a span of 14 bases. The V gene's germline CDR1 is SEHNR and CDR2 FQNEAQ (reference sequence). In DNA form, the CDR3 reads TGTGCCAGCAATATTGGGGGGTCATCCTACGAGCAGTACTTC. This translates into CASNIGGSSYEQYF.

This chain uses TRBV2 with TRBJ2-5; TRBD1 matches at 7 bases. CDR1 and CDR2 from the germline V gene are SNHLY and FYNNEI. The CDR3 runs 16 residues. Trimming cost V 7 bases and J 4 bases; bases outside gene matches: 15. CDR3 amino acids: CASNRNIEGAGETQYF. CDR3 DNA: TGTGCCAGCAATCGGAATATTGAGGGGGCCGGAGAGACCCAGTACTTC. Full variable domain (remainder filled in from reference TRBV2 and TRBJ2-5): EPEVTQTPSHQVTQMGQEVILRCVPISNHLYFYWYRQILGQKVEFLVSFYNNEISEKSEIFDDQFSVERPDGSNFTLKIRSTKLEDSAMYFCASNRNIEGAGETQYFGPGTRLLVL.